This T cell receptor (beta chain) came from a study of read filtering for tumor transcriptome and immune sequencing. Study as a whole: Mean patient age was roughly 72 years, range roughly 40 to 80; approximately 18 male, 14 female. General study findings and limits: The sorted CD138-negative fraction was a mixed bone marrow immune population, not purified T cells. IR-seq captured clonotypes deeper and more reliably than RNA-seq.

This clonotype appeared many times. The antigen remains unidentified. The library was built from around 0.4 ug RNA with molecular barcoded adaptors for alpha/delta and beta/gamma chains. TCRdb re-analysed the reads in MiXCR, keeping a single row per CDR3 protein. The sample has 60,000 to 75,000 distinct CDR3 sequences; roughly a fifth are singletons. Sampling of bone marrow took place during active disease in every patient. The source of this sequence is a donor at least 40 years old with multiple myeloma. The material sequenced was a population of CD138-negative cells sorted from bone marrow.

The CDR3 here is CASSLGAMQETQYF. The CDR3 DNA reads as TGTGCCAGCAGCTTAGGAGCTATGCAAGAGACCCAGTACTTC. The chain employs TRBV7-2 and TRBJ2-5; D is unresolved. The germline V gene has CDR1 SGHTA and CDR2 FQGNSA. Between the trimmed V and J ends, which lost 1 base and 2 bases, there was a span of 8 bases. The CDR3 loop spans 14 amino acids.